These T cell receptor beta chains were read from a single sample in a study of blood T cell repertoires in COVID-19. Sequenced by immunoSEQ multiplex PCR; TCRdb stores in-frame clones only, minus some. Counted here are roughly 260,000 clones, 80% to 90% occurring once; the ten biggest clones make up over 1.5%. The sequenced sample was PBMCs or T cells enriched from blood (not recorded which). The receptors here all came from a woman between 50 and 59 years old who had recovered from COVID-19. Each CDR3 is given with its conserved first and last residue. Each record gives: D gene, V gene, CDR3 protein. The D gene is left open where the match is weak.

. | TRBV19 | CASSMRETIYEQYF
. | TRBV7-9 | CASSPDLVRQGRNIQYF
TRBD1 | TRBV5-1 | CASSLATGGNQPQHF
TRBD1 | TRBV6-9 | CASSYRDRGYEAFF
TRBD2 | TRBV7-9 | CASSLSLAGSHNEQFF
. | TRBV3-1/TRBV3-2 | CASSQDFESSYNSPLHF
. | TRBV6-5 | CASSYSDRLGEQYF
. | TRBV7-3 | CASSFTTNTEAFF
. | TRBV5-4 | CASRGDVRGSYEQYF
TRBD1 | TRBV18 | CASSPGTGAFF
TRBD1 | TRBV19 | CASSLGTGYLSYTF
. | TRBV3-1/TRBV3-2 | CASSQERGRRGDYEQYF
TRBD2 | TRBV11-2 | CASSSLAGVYNEQFF
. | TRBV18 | CASSRTESLNTEAFF
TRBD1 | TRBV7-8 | CASSPGTGGDQPQHF
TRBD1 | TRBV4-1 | CASSQEDRGEKLFF
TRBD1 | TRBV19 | CASAEDRDSLEQYF
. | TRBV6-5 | CASTPPGGWDTQYF
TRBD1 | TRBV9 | CASSPSEGTGGGLYEQYF
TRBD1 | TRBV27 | CASSLLAVVQGGNQPQHF
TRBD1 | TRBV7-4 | CASSARTGGANFGEKLFF
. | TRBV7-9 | CASSFSYRGETEAFF
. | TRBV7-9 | CASSPTGEGPYGYTF
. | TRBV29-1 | CSVDFYNEQFF
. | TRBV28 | CASSSTGLAANTGELFF
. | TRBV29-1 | CSVAGANEKLFF
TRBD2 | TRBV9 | CASSATSEPYNEQFF
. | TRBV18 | CASSPGQQETQYF
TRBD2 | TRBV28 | CASSLMGGSGEQYF
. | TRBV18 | CASSPGVDQPQHF
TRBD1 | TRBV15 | CATSRDLGTGRYNEQFF
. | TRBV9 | CASSASEGSPYYEQYF
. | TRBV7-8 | CASSRGGNYNEQFF
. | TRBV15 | CATSTGGALSQPQHF
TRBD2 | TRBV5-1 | CASSFSVIGGDNEQFF
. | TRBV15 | CATSRADGTEAFF
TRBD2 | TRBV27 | CASSLSVAGYNEQFF
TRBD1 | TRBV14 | CASSPSGGGDQPQHF
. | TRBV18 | CASSPFGNRSYSNQPQHF
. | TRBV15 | CATSRDTQGEPPPVGQPQHF
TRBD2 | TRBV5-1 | CASSLKAGATGELFF
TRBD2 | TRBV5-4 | CASSEPGLAVSYEQYF
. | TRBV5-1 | CASSLGQATYEQYF
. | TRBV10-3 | CAISASGGANEKLFF
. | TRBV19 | CASDSGQSDTEAFF
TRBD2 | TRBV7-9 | CASSARGGAGFSYNEQFF
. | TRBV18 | CASSPNAWSSGNTIYF
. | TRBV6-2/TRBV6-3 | CASSYSGGANQPQHF
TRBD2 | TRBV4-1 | CASSQISWGGRPDTQYF